This TCR beta chain was sequenced during a study of Ad26.COV2.S vaccination and SARS-CoV-2 variants. For the study at large: The trial was COV1001 and the donor's arm was Ad26.COV2.S. Donor got 5x10^10 or 1x10^11 viral particles of Ad26.COV2.S.

Profiled with immunoSEQ multiplex PCR; TCRdb holds only in-frame clones, not every one. The sample consists of around 420,000 clones, 88% of them appearing once. The study's findings and limits: Reports say spike-specific CD8+ and CD4+ T cell responses covered substantial breadth after vaccination.

As to treatment: 15 to 20 received Ad26.COV2.S at low or high dose, single or two shots; roughly five received placebo; per-sample allocation not given. Collection of samples fell on day 63 after the first vaccine or placebo injection. Expressing Wuhan-strain SARS-CoV-2 spike, an Ad26 vector served as the vaccine. This clone was counted a few times. Its specificity is not known. This CDR3 is 14 amino acids long. The junction had 9 bases not matched to a gene; V was cut back by 6 bases and J by 7 bases. Germline-derived CDR1 and CDR2 are MNHEY and SMNVEV (reference sequence). The specimen was peripheral blood, collected in a trial of Ad26.COV2.S vaccine versus placebo. The clonotype originates from a person between 18 and 59 years old who received the Ad26.COV2.S COVID-19 vaccine or a placebo. J is TRBJ1-2 and V is TRBV27; 9 bases map to TRBD1. CDR3 region: CASRGMGQGSGYTF. CDR3 in DNA: TGTGCCAGCAGGGGGATGGGACAGGGATCTGGCTACACCTTC.